Below, one T cell receptor (beta chain) is given with its context. Its target antigen remains unknown. No much larger clonotype is one base removed from it; base qualities were not supplied. This sample's time point label indicates: resected brain tissue, or blood drawn just prior to surgery. Surgery cases with the highest brain T cell transcript signatures were selected for TCR beta chain sequencing of brain tissue and, where available, blood. Before surgery, the patients had been given at least one anti-epileptic drug. The TCR-sequenced patients were children whose drug-resistant epilepsy was caused by tuberous sclerosis complex, focal cortical dysplasia, Rasmussen encephalitis or hemimegalencephaly. The blood samples were collected right before the epilepsy surgery. The Monarch genomic DNA purification kit was used to extract bulk genomic DNA from unsorted brain tissue and from whole blood. V is cut by 4 bases and J by 2 bases, and the space between the germline ends is 6 bases. From the germline V gene, CDR1 is SNHLY and CDR2 is FYNNEI. The CDR3 starts with the cysteine, ends with the phenylalanine, and has 12 residues. Kept here is only the CDR3 DNA, which spans 36 bases and is read in frame from base 1.

The immunoSEQ assay was applied to genomic DNA to generate the TCR beta chain sequences. Regarding the original processing steps: CDR3 sequences that did not begin with the conserved framework cysteine at position 104 were removed manually. Clonality was calculated as one minus the normalized Shannon's Diversity Index, with values ranging from 0 (maximal diversity) to 1 (oligoclonal). Differences in the frequency of the same CDR3 between samples, such as brain versus blood, were assessed with chi-squared comparison-of-proportions tests. Public clonotypes were found by searching immuneACCESS, and the VDJdb browser was used to assess similarity to known antiviral clonotypes. Imported from immuneACCESS, the table was reduced by TCRdb to in-frame sequences with V and J called. These copies leave out some clones; in studies compared against another copy, an unresolved V gene accounts for under half, and the cause of the remainder is not known. That table is the source of V, J and clone size, and D and trimming were worked out from the DNA. The sample has 110,000 or so clones on record, 94% of them singletons. The ten largest clonotypes hold around 4.1% of the sample.

This entry belongs to a study of brain T cells in children with intractable seizures (dated by TCRdb to about 2021). As for the study more broadly: A NanoString immunology panel was first used to screen resected brain tissue from 50 to 65 pediatric epilepsy surgery cases for immune gene transcripts. Of the roughly twelve selected surgery cases, pre-surgery blood was also sequenced for eight, so four had brain tissue only.

The investigation overall reported the following: Viral specificity was inferred solely from CDR3 sequence similarity, and the HCMV serostatus of the patients was not known. Because sequencing depth was different between pre-surgery and post-surgery blood, clones absent from the pre-surgery sample may reflect undersampling.

This clonotype was sampled from a boy under three years old with hemimegalencephaly and intractable seizures. The chain employs TRBV2 and TRBJ2-7; no D gene is confidently identified. The sequencing used peripheral blood, collected at surgery. Read as DNA, the sequence is TGTGCCAGCAGTGGGCAGGCCTACGAGCAGTACTTC. Its coded protein is CASSGQAYEQYF.